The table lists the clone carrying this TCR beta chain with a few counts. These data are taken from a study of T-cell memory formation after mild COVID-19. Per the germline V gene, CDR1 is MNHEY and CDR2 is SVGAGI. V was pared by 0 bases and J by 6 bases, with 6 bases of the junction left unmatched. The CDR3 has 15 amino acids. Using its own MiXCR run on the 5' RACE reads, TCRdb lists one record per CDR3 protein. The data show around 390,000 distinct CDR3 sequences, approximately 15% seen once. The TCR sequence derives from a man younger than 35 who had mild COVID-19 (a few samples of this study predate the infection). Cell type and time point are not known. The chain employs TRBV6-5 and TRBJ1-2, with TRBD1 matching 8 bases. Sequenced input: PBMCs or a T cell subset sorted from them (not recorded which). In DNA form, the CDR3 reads TGTGCCAGCAGTTACTCGAGCCGACAGGGGAATGGCTACACCTTC. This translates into CASSYSSRQGNGYTF.